This entry is about one T cell receptor (beta chain). Generated by immunoSEQ multiplex PCR, the TCRdb table keeps only in-frame clones and is missing some. The sample consists of roughly 250,000 clones, around 81% of them appearing once. The CDR3 contains 14 residues. Germline V gives CDR1 SGHRS, CDR2 YFSETQ. Losses at the gene ends were 4 bases for V and 6 bases for J; bases not matched to a gene: 5. These data originate in a study of Tregs in tolerant kidney transplant recipients. This rearrangement joins TRBV5-1 to TRBJ2-3; 10 bases align to TRBD1. The receptor was derived from a human donor in good health. The sequenced sample consisted of CD4+ T cells from blood. The CDR3: CASSPGQGGDTQYF. The CDR3 bases are TGCGCCAGCAGCCCCGGACAGGGGGGCGATACGCAGTATTTT.